These 19 T cell receptor beta chains were sequenced from one sample in a study of T cell clones after liver transplantation (dated by TCRdb to the late 2010s). The protocol used for the library was the immunoSEQ multiplex PCR assay. TCRdb took over this immuneACCESS table, retaining in-frame rearrangements with V and J assigned. Such tables are incomplete; in checked studies, under half of the missing clones stem from an unresolved V gene, and the remainder is unexplained. The sample table holds about 51,000 clones, of which about 90% were seen once. The biggest ten clones account for about 15% of the sample. Specimen: CD8+ T cells from blood, collected 12 months after liver transplant. The source of these receptors is a human patient who received a liver transplant. Some T cells may have been brought in with the graft after a transplant.

To note about this clone: Different DNA sequences within this sample yield the same CDR3. The V call is TRBV5-6, the J call TRBJ1-2; D might be TRBD1 (5 bases). V was shortened by 3 bases and J by 0 bases, with 6 bases between the two germline ends. Germline V gene lookup returns CDR1 SGHDT and CDR2 YYEEEE. CDR3 size: 13 residues. CDR3 region: CASSWGANYGYTF. The CDR3 DNA reads as TGTGCCAGCAGCTGGGGGGCTAACTATGGCTACACCTTC.

In its sample, this clone was seen once. The genes are TRBV27 and TRBJ2-7; TRBD2 aligns across 9 bases. The length of the CDR3 is 15 residues. CDR1 is MNHEY and CDR2 is SMNVEV in the germline V gene (reference sequence). J lost 4 bases, V lost 4 bases, and 8 bases had no gene match. CDR3 coding DNA: TGTGCCAGCAGTTCCGAGGGGGCGGGAGGGTACGAGCAGTACTTC. Translated: CASSSEGAGGYEQYF.

The gene calls are TRBV5-1 and TRBJ1-2; 10 bases are shared with TRBD1. V was pared by 4 bases and J by 6 bases, with 12 bases of the junction left unmatched. The CDR3 extends over 16 amino acids. In germline, CDR1 is SGHRS, CDR2 YFSETQ. The CDR3 DNA reads TGCGCCAGCAGCCCCGGACAGGGGGTTGGGCTCGATGGCTACACCTTC. It translates to CASSPGQGVGLDGYTF.

The V call is TRBV6-1, the J call TRBJ1-2; D ambiguous. Germline V gives CDR1 MNHNS, CDR2 SASEGT. Between the trimmed V and J ends, which lost 6 bases and 3 bases, there was a span of 17 bases. The CDR3 sequence is 15 residues long. CDR3 sequence (DNA): TGTGCCAGCAGCCCCGGTGTTTCGGGGTACTATGGCTACACCTTC. Translating it yields CASSPGVSGYYGYTF.

The CDR3 region has the DNA TGTGCCAGCAGCGTAGGACAGGGGAGCGAAAAACTGTTTTTT. Translating gives CASSVGQGSEKLFF. This chain uses TRBV9 with TRBJ1-4, with 8 positions matching TRBD1. This CDR3 has 14 amino acids. Germline CDR1 reads SGDLS; CDR2 reads YYNGEE. The J segment lost 8 bases and the V segment lost 0 bases, leaving 3 bases of the junction unmatched.

The chain employs TRBV5-6 and TRBJ1-2, with 9 positions matching TRBD1. The CDR3 runs 14 residues. Losses at the gene ends were 5 bases for V and 0 bases for J; bases not matched to a gene: 2. Per germline, CDR1 SGHDT and CDR2 YYEEEE. The CDR3 DNA reads as TGTGCCAGCAGGGGGACAGGGACTAACTATGGCTACACCTTC. Amino acids: CASRGTGTNYGYTF.

This clone was recorded only once. The chain couples TRBV7-9 to TRBJ1-3; D is unclear. The V gene's germline CDR1 is SEHNR and CDR2 FQNEAQ (reference sequence). The germline V and J ends were trimmed by 2 bases and 4 bases, with 9 bases remaining between them. The CDR3 runs 14 residues. The CDR3 nucleotides are TGTGCCAGCAGCTTACCCGAAACGGGAAACACCATATATTTT. Protein product: CASSLPETGNTIYF. Using reference TRBV7-9 and TRBJ1-3 for the parts outside the CDR3, the full variable domain is DTGVSQNPRHKITKRGQNVTFRCDPISEHNRLYWYRQTLGQGPEFLTYFQNEAQLEKSRLLSDRFSAERPKGSFSTLEIQRTEQGDSAMYLCASSLPETGNTIYFGEGSWLTVV.

This chain connects TRBV5-3 to TRBJ2-7; TRBD2 agrees at 9 bases. TRBV5-3 is an ORF, and what it does is uncertain. V trimming: 4 bases; J trimming: 0 bases; junction bases outside the gene matches: 8. The CDR3 loop spans 16 amino acids. CDR3 sequence reads: CARSPPWTSVSYEQYF. The CDR3 coding sequence is TGTGCCAGAAGCCCTCCTTGGACTAGCGTCTCCTACGAGCAGTACTTC.

The chain couples TRBV27 to TRBJ1-5; no clear D. Germline CDR1 is MNHEY and CDR2 is SMNVEV (reference sequence). Trimming pared 4 bases from V and 2 bases from J, leaving 9 bases between. The CDR3 is 14 amino acids. The CDR3 here is CASSSSIRNQPQHF. For the CDR3, the DNA is TGTGCCAGCAGTTCCTCTATCCGCAATCAGCCCCAGCATTTT.

This chain connects TRBV19 to TRBJ1-1, with D possibly matching TRBD1 (6 bases). Germline V gene data show CDR1 as LNHDA and CDR2 as SQIVND (reference sequence). This CDR3 is built from 13 residues. V was cut by 5 bases and J by 5 bases, with 12 bases left in between. The CDR3: CASSAGVVTEAFF. The DNA for the CDR3 is TGTGCCAGTAGTGCAGGGGTTGTAACTGAAGCTTTCTTT.

The chain couples TRBV6-5 to TRBJ2-1; 8 bases agree with TRBD2. The CDR3 has 16 amino acids. Looked up from germline, CDR1 is MNHEY and CDR2 is SVGAGI. J lost 4 bases, V lost 1 base, and 6 bases had no gene match. In DNA form, the CDR3 reads TGTGCCAGCAGTTACTTCCTACGGGAGGGTTACAATGAGCAGTTCTTC. This translates into CASSYFLREGYNEQFF.

CDR3 bases: TGTGCCAGCTCACCACCGTTGGGGGATGAGCAGTTCTTC. Translated, it gives CASSPPLGDEQFF. The V call is TRBV18, the J call TRBJ2-1; D might be TRBD1 or TRBD2, each matching 5 bases. Per germline, CDR1 KGHSH and CDR2 LQKENI. V lost 0 bases and J lost 8, with 8 bases in between. CDR3 length: 13 amino acids.

This clone is a singleton in its sample. In DNA, the CDR3 is TGTGCCAGCAGGCGGGAACAGGGCTGGGAGACCCAGTACTTC. This encodes CASRREQGWETQYF. The chain couples TRBV28 to TRBJ2-5; D might be TRBD1 or TRBD2, each matching 6 bases. Germline V gene lookup returns CDR1 MDHEN and CDR2 SYDVKM. The germline V and J ends were trimmed by 6 bases and 5 bases, with 16 bases remaining between them. CDR3 length: 14 amino acids.

The chain couples TRBV5-1 to TRBJ2-7; possibly TRBD1 for D (6 bases). The V gene lost 0 bases and the J gene lost 12 bases, with 13 bases spanning the gap. Germline V gives CDR1 SGHRS, CDR2 YFSETQ. This CDR3 has 12 residues. The CDR3 DNA sequence: TGCGCCAGCAGCTTGGGACAGGAATTGAGGTACTTC. Translation gives CASSLGQELRYF.

This rearrangement joins TRBV19 to TRBJ2-2; 8 bases are a match to TRBD2. The CDR3 contains 14 residues. CDR1 is LNHDA, CDR2 SQIVND, per germline (reference sequence). J lost 9 bases, V lost 5 bases, and 8 bases had no gene match. In nucleotides, the CDR3 is TGTGCCAGTAGTTGGGCTAGCGGGCTCCGGGAGCTGTTTTTT. Amino acid sequence: CASSWASGLRELFF.

The chain has TRBV5-6 and TRBJ1-1, with D possibly being TRBD1 (6 bases). Germline CDR1 SGHDT, CDR2 YYEEEE. V was clipped by 4 bases and J by 0 bases, with 10 bases between them. This CDR3 is built from 14 residues. Here the CDR3 reads CASSIQGMNTEAFF. CDR3 in DNA: TGTGCCAGCAGCATACAGGGCATGAACACTGAAGCTTTCTTT.

The chain joins TRBV4-3 to TRBJ1-1; D might be TRBD1 (5 bases). This CDR3 comprises 15 residues. V lost 0 bases and J lost 3, with 11 bases in between. Germline-derived CDR1 and CDR2 are LGHNA and YSLEER. The CDR3 nucleotides read TGCGCCAGCAGCCAAGATCGGGGGTCCGACACTGAAGCTTTCTTT. Protein: CASSQDRGSDTEAFF.

The gene calls are TRBV7-8 and TRBJ2-1; tentatively, D is TRBD1 (6 bases). Per germline, CDR1 SGHVS and CDR2 FQNEAQ. The CDR3 runs to 19 residues. Trimming took 1 base from V and 0 from J, leaving 19 bases between them. The CDR3 coding sequence is TGTGCCAGCAGCTTAGGCCCTGGGACACTACCCAGCTCCTACAATGAGCAGTTCTTC. It codes for CASSLGPGTLPSSYNEQFF.

V gene TRBV6-1 combines with J gene TRBJ1-5; D is ambiguous. Deletions cut 1 base from V and 4 bases from J, with 8 bases between. Germline values: CDR1 MNHNS, CDR2 SASEGT. The CDR3 extends over 14 amino acids. This CDR3 is CASSEGQINQPQHF. The CDR3 DNA is TGTGCCAGCAGTGAAGGACAAATTAATCAGCCCCAGCATTTT.